This note documents a single TCR beta chain sequence. What it binds is not known. This specimen belongs to a study of identical twins. Study observations and caveats: Memory repertoires showed no such pattern, whereas abundant cord blood beta clonotypes carried fewer insertions.

The CDR3 runs 14 residues. V lost 4 bases, J lost 0 bases, and 10 bases lay in between. The germline gives CDR1 SGHRS, CDR2 YFSETQ. Template switching added a universal primer binding site, and final cDNA carried unique molecular identifiers. MiXCR, applied by TCRdb to the 5' RACE reads, yields one record per CDR3 protein. Here the sample spans around 340,000 distinct CDR3 sequences, roughly 12% being singletons. The data were also submitted as part of a second study, on yellow fever vaccine responses in identical twins.

The TCR comes from a woman in her late teens or twenties in good health. Sequenced: CD8+ T cells sorted from blood. The V call is TRBV5-1, the J call TRBJ2-5, with D possibly matching TRBD2 (6 bases). The CDR3 DNA is TGCGCCAGCAGCCGGACTACCTACCAAGAGACCCAGTACTTC. Translating it yields CASSRTTYQETQYF.